Below are 3 T cell receptor beta chains sequenced from a single sample in a study of blood T cell repertoires in COVID-19. TCRdb's copy holds only in-frame clones and misses some; the assay was immunoSEQ multiplex PCR. This sample has 100,000 to 120,000 clones, with 70% to 80% found just once. What was sequenced was peripheral blood. All receptors derive from a woman aged 55-75 years with acute or convalescent COVID-19.

This clone was detected only a few times. The V gene is TRBV27, the J gene TRBJ1-6; D uncertain. Germline V CDR1 and CDR2: MNHEY, SMNVEV (reference sequence). Trimming removed 6 bases from V and 6 bases from J, with 12 bases in between. The CDR3 contains 14 residues. DNA for the CDR3: TGTGCCAGCAGCACGGGGATAAGTAATTCACCCCTCCACTTT. Its protein product is CASSTGISNSPLHF.

The chain combines TRBV4-2 with TRBJ2-3; 8 bases line up with TRBD2. Trimming removed 1 base from V and 3 bases from J; junction bases left unmatched: 3. CDR1 is LGHNA and CDR2 is YNFKEQ in the germline V gene. There are 15 residues in the CDR3. The CDR3 DNA sequence: TGTGCCAGCAGCCAAGCGGGGGGGCTGACAGATACGCAGTATTTT. Its protein is CASSQAGGLTDTQYF.

This chain links TRBV5-1 with TRBJ2-3; 8 bases are shared with TRBD2. Trimming cost V 10 bases and J 0 bases; bases outside gene matches: 13. Germline CDR1 and CDR2: SGHRS and YFSETQ. This CDR3 region has 16 residues. The CDR3 DNA reads TGCGCCTCCGGAAAGGGCGGGGGGACTAGCACAGATACGCAGTATTTT. It yields the protein CASGKGGGTSTDTQYF. The full variable domain, completed using reference TRBV5-1 and TRBJ2-3, is KAGVTQTPRYLIKTRGQQVTLSCSPISGHRSVSWYQQTPGQGLQFLFEYFSETQRNKGNFPGRFSGRQFSNSRSEMNVSTLELGDSALYLCASGKGGGTSTDTQYFGPGTRLTVL.